This T cell receptor beta chain was observed in a study of T cell changes during pregnancy in multiple sclerosis. CDR1 and CDR2 (germline): SGHTA, FQGNSA. The CDR3 has 15 residues. Unmatched junction bases numbered 9, after V lost 2 bases and J lost 9 bases. Assay used: immunoSEQ multiplex PCR; TCRdb lists only in-frame clones, some missing. The sample includes about 60,000 clones, roughly 89% seen only once; the top ten take under 0.6%. The TCR comes from a female donor in good health, enrolled as a control in a pregnancy study. The specimen comprised CD4+ T cells from peripheral blood mononuclear cells, sampled after pregnancy. The chain has TRBV7-2 and TRBJ2-1; TRBD2 matches 8 bases. The CDR3 spells CASSLNTGLAGEQFF. The CDR3 coding sequence is TGTGCCAGCAGCTTAAATACAGGCCTAGCGGGTGAGCAGTTCTTC.